A single sample is the source of the 5 T cell receptor beta chains below, sequenced in a study of CD8 T cells in ankylosing spondylitis. Via MiXCR, TCRdb re-called the 5' RACE reads, giving one row per CDR3 protein. The data contain about 160,000 distinct CDR3 sequences, around a tenth of them singletons. Sequencing used blood, either unsorted or a sorted T cell fraction (not recorded which). These receptors were obtained from a female donor with ankylosing spondylitis or in good health (not recorded which).

The chain links TRBV4-1 to TRBJ2-2; tentative D call: TRBD2 (6 bases). Germline CDR1 is MGHRA and CDR2 is YSYEKL. The V end was cut by 1 base, the J end by 4 bases, with 10 bases between. This CDR3 has 15 residues. The CDR3 loop reads CASSQGLGPTGELFF. In DNA form, the CDR3 reads TGCGCCAGCAGCCAAGGACTAGGCCCCACCGGGGAGCTGTTTTTT.

The chain joins TRBV2 to TRBJ2-1, with TRBD2 matching over 16 bases. The germline gives CDR1 SNHLY, CDR2 FYNNEI. There are 16 residues in the CDR3. The ends lost 3 bases at V and 13 bases at J; junction bases unmatched: 9. The CDR3 loop reads CASSDESGTSGRAQFF. The CDR3 DNA follows: TGTGCCAGCAGTGACGAGTCCGGGACTAGCGGGAGGGCCCAGTTCTTC.

This clonotype has only a few counts. V is TRBV13 and J is TRBJ2-1; TRBD2 matches at 9 bases. The germline gives CDR1 PRHDT, CDR2 FYEKMQ (reference sequence). The J segment lost 10 bases and the V segment lost 3 bases, leaving 7 bases of the junction unmatched. CDR3 length: 14 amino acids. The CDR3 sequence is CASSLGGRAPEQFF. DNA for the CDR3: TGTGCCAGCAGCTTGGGCGGGAGGGCCCCCGAGCAGTTCTTC.

This clonotype has only a few counts. This chain uses TRBV25-1 with TRBJ2-5, with D maybe TRBD2 (5 bases). The germline gives CDR1 MGHDK, CDR2 SYGVNS. V was shortened by 1 base and J by 0 bases, with 12 bases between the two germline ends. This CDR3 is built from 16 residues. The CDR3 DNA follows: TGTGCCAGCAGTGAATTGAATCCAGCGGACCAAGAGACCCAGTACTTC. It specifies CASSELNPADQETQYF.

This clonotype was detected only a few times. V gene TRBV2 combines with J gene TRBJ2-1; D ambiguous. Germline loops: CDR1 SNHLY, CDR2 FYNNEI. V shed 7 bases and J shed 4 bases, with 11 bases lying between them. The CDR3 has 13 residues. The CDR3 protein is CASKTGPYNEQFF. The CDR3 nucleotides are TGTGCCAGCAAGACTGGCCCATACAATGAGCAGTTCTTC.